Presented here are 10 T cell receptor beta chains from one specimen sequenced in a study of vaccination effects on CD4 cells after COVID-19. No antigen has been assigned to these receptors. CD4+ T cells specific for antigen were expanded with viral peptide pools by the ViraFEST assay before sequencing. Upon completion of around 9 days in culture, CD4+ T cells were isolated. According to the study, vaccine recipients showed no prior SARS-CoV-2 infection and negative nucleocapsid antibodies. Sequencing was performed with immunoSEQ multiplex PCR; in TCRdb, only in-frame clones are kept and a portion is missing. Counted here are tens of thousands of clones, over 65% occurring once; the ten biggest clones make up under 15%. The material sequenced was CD4+ T cells from PBMCs cultured with HCoV-OC43 spike peptides, taken before COVID-19 vaccination. The subset denotes: HCoV-OC43 spike overlapping peptide pool stimulation. All receptors derive from a human donor who received a COVID-19 vaccine.

This clone has just a few counts. The chain combines TRBV12-5 with TRBJ2-2, with D perhaps matching TRBD1 (5 bases). V lost 3 bases and J lost 6, with 14 bases in between. The germline V gene has CDR1 LGHNT and CDR2 FRNRAP. The CDR3 covers 15 residues. This CDR3 is CASGFEAGLAGELFF. CDR3 sequence (DNA): TGTGCTAGTGGTTTCGAGGCAGGGTTGGCCGGGGAGCTGTTTTTT. Based on the CDR3 plus reference TRBV12-5 and TRBJ2-2, the full variable domain is DARVTQTPRHKVTEMGQEVTMRCQPILGHNTVFWYRQTMMQGLELLAYFRNRAPLDDSGMPKDRFSAEMPDATLATLKIQPSEPRDSAVYFCASGFEAGLAGELFFGEGSRLTVL.

The genes are TRBV11-2 and TRBJ2-1; a weak D match, TRBD2 (6 bases). Trimming pared 1 base from V and 3 bases from J, leaving 7 bases between. Germline CDR1 is SGHAT and CDR2 is FQNNGV. The CDR3 consists of 14 residues. CDR3 coding DNA: TGTGCCAGCAGCTTAGCGGGACTCTACAATGAGCAGTTCTTC. It translates to CASSLAGLYNEQFF.

The rearrangement links TRBV5-4 to TRBJ1-4; D call uncertain. Germline CDR1 is SGHNT and CDR2 is YYREEE (reference sequence). Trimming took off 4 bases at V and 5 bases at J, with 12 bases between the two ends. CDR3 length: 14 amino acids. The CDR3 nucleotides read TGTGCCAGCAGCCCCGGGATCCCCAATGAAAAACTGTTTTTT. It yields the protein CASSPGIPNEKLFF.

This sequence joins TRBV19 and TRBJ2-7; 10 nucleotides align to TRBD1. The J segment lost 3 bases and the V segment lost 5 bases, leaving 7 bases of the junction unmatched. CDR3 size: 15 residues. Germline V gene data show CDR1 as LNHDA and CDR2 as SQIVND (reference sequence). CDR3 region: CASSRSTGGHYEQYF. Here the CDR3 DNA reads TGTGCCAGTAGTCGATCGACAGGGGGCCACTACGAGCAGTACTTC.

This clone was seen a handful of times. The chain has TRBV3-1 (or the pseudogene TRBV3-2) and TRBJ1-2, with D tentatively TRBD1 (5 bases). This CDR3 comprises 15 residues. In germline, CDR1 is LGHDT, CDR2 YNNKEL (reference sequence). Trimming removed 0 bases at V and 4 bases at J, with 12 bases between. The DNA of the CDR3 is TGTGCCAGCAGCCAAGATAGTCGGGGCCCCTATGGCTACACCTTC. It encodes CASSQDSRGPYGYTF.

The V and J genes are TRBV10-3 and TRBJ2-1; 10 nucleotides line up with TRBD1. The germline V gene has CDR1 ENHRY and CDR2 SYGVKD. The CDR3 contains 15 residues. V was pared by 3 bases and J by 4 bases, with 3 bases of the junction left unmatched. The DNA for the CDR3 is TGTGCCATCAGTGATTCGGGACAGGGGTACAATGAGCAGTTCTTC. This translates into CAISDSGQGYNEQFF.

This clone appeared a few times. The V gene is TRBV18, the J gene TRBJ2-4, with 9 bases identical to TRBD1. The CDR3 is made up of 15 amino acids. CDR1 is KGHSH, CDR2 LQKENI, per germline. Unmatched junction bases numbered 3, after V lost 1 base and J lost 5 bases. The CDR3 coding sequence is TGTGCCAGCTCACCACTCTGGACAGGGGAAAACATTCAGTACTTC. Amino acid sequence: CASSPLWTGENIQYF.

This clone was detected only a few times. The J gene is TRBJ2-1, the V gene TRBV19; D not resolved. The CDR3 is 12 amino acids. Germline V lookup: CDR1 LNHDA, CDR2 SQIVND (reference sequence). V shed 3 bases and J shed 4 bases, with 4 bases lying between them. CDR3: CASSMVYNEQFF. The DNA of the CDR3 is TGTGCCAGTAGTATGGTGTACAATGAGCAGTTCTTC.

The J gene is TRBJ2-7, the V gene TRBV7-9; D might be TRBD1 or TRBD2, each matching 5 bases. Germline CDR1 is SEHNR and CDR2 is FQNEAQ (reference sequence). CDR3 length: 15 amino acids. With 2 bases removed from V and 0 bases from J, the gap between germline ends came to 11 bases. In DNA form, the CDR3 reads TGTGCCAGCAGCTTAATGTCGGGACCCTCCTACGAGCAGTACTTC. Its translation is CASSLMSGPSYEQYF. Drawing the rest from reference TRBV7-9 and TRBJ2-7, the complete variable domain is DTGVSQNPRHKITKRGQNVTFRCDPISEHNRLYWYRQTLGQGPEFLTYFQNEAQLEKSRLLSDRFSAERPKGSFSTLEIQRTEQGDSAMYLCASSLMSGPSYEQYFGPGTRLTVT.

The rearrangement links TRBV5-8 to TRBJ2-5, with a possible D match to TRBD2 (5 bases). The germline CDR1 and CDR2 sequences are SGHTS and YDEGEE. V was shortened by 10 bases and J by 0 bases, with 16 bases between the two germline ends. This CDR3 is built from 14 residues. CDR3: CAHNRGMNQETQYF. The CDR3 nucleotides are TGTGCCCACAATCGGGGAATGAACCAAGAGACCCAGTACTTC.